The present T cell receptor beta chain was sequenced within a study of T cells after yellow fever vaccination. Study outcomes and limitations: Bulk-population clonotypes that are abundant could appear as contaminants in FACS-sorted repertoires. Faster peaking, at day 5 versus 15, marked a secondary response that was weaker.

By 5'RACE template switching, TCR cDNA was produced, with a universal primer site and UMIs added in the process. TCRdb used MiXCR to reprocess the 5' RACE reads, holding one entry per CDR3 protein. The table lists 550,000 to 750,000 distinct CDR3 sequences, approximately 15% of them singletons. Germline assignment: CDR1 DFQATT and CDR2 SNEGSKA (reference sequence). Trimming left V 1 base short and J 8 bases short, with 15 bases between. This CDR3 is built from 15 residues. This clonotype was counted between two and nine times. Antigen: not known. The TCR was taken from a man aged 30 to 45 who received the YFV17D yellow fever vaccine. The sample here was PBMCs, taken on the day of the yellow fever booster vaccination. The rearrangement uses TRBV20-1 and TRBJ1-6; the D gene is possibly TRBD1 (6 bases). CDR3: CSARGRTGHHSPLHF. The CDR3 DNA follows: TGCAGTGCTAGAGGAAGAACAGGGCACCATTCACCCCTCCACTTT.